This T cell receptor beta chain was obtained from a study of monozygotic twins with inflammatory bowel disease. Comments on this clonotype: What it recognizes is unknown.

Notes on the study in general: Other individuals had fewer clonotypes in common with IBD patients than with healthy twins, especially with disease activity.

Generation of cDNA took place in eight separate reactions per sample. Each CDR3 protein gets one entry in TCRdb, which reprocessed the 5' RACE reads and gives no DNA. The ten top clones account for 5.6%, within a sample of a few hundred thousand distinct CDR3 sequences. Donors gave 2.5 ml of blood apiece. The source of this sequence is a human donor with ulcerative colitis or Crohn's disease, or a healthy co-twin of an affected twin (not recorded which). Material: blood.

CDR3 amino acids: CASSLGQGYKQYF. V gene TRBV5-1 combines with J gene TRBJ2-7. The CDR3 covers 13 residues. Germline assignment: CDR1 SGHRS and CDR2 YFSETQ.